This is a list of T cell receptor beta chains from one sample in a study of blood T cell repertoires in COVID-19. Method: immunoSEQ multiplex PCR; TCRdb's copy keeps in-frame clones and lacks some. The top ten clones hold 5.7% of a sample with approximately 100,000 clones, around 92% of them seen once. The specimen was peripheral blood. The receptors originated from a man aged 50-59 years with active COVID-19. CDR3s include the opening cysteine and the closing phenylalanine or tryptophan. Fields, in order: clone size, V gene, J gene, D gene, CDR3 protein, CDR3 DNA. The D gene is left open where the match is weak. The size of a clone is reported for some rows only, either as once, few or many, or as a class for expanded clones.

NA	TRBV20-1	TRBJ2-1	TRBD2	CSASPRAGGSSSYNEQFF	TGCAGTGCTAGTCCTCGAGCGGGAGGGTCCAGCTCCTACAATGAGCAGTTCTTC
NA	TRBV6-5	TRBJ1-1	NA	CASGLFGGTEAFF	TGTGCCAGCGGCCTCTTCGGGGGAACTGAAGCTTTCTTT
NA	TRBV30	TRBJ2-5	NA	CAWNGQRIETQYF	TGTGCCTGGAACGGACAGCGGATCGAGACCCAGTACTTC
NA	TRBV28	TRBJ1-1	TRBD1	CASSPQGVTEAFF	TGTGCCAGCAGCCCACAGGGGGTAACTGAAGCTTTCTTT
NA	TRBV30	TRBJ1-1	NA	CAWAGTQNTEAFF	TGTGCCTGGGCCGGGACACAGAACACTGAAGCTTTCTTT
NA	TRBV6-2/TRBV6-3	TRBJ1-5	TRBD1	CASSTTGNQPQHF	TGTGCCAGCAGTACGACAGGGAATCAGCCCCAGCATTTT
NA	TRBV5-1	TRBJ2-3	NA	CASKQLTGPQDTQYF	TGCGCCAGCAAACAATTAACAGGACCCCAGGATACGCAGTATTTT
NA	TRBV5-6	TRBJ2-7	NA	CASSLAGSRPYEQYF	TGTGCCAGCAGCTTGGCCGGGTCGAGGCCCTACGAGCAGTACTTC
once	TRBV11-1	TRBJ1-1	NA	CASSFTGFEAFF	TGTGCCAGCAGCTTTACAGGTTTTGAAGCTTTCTTT
NA	TRBV7-9	TRBJ2-3	NA	CASSLQGDTQYF	TGTGCCAGCAGCTTACAGGGGGATACGCAGTATTTT
NA	TRBV3-1/TRBV3-2	TRBJ1-2	TRBD1	CASSMGTGYGYTF	TGTGCCAGCAGCATGGGGACAGGATATGGCTACACCTTC
NA	TRBV27	TRBJ2-2	TRBD2	CASSLSAGGWTGELFF	TGTGCCAGCAGTTTATCGGCGGGAGGTTGGACCGGGGAGCTGTTTTTT
NA	TRBV28	TRBJ2-7	TRBD1	CASSPRQGAYEQYF	TGTGCCAGCAGTCCTCGACAGGGGGCCTACGAGCAGTACTTC
NA	TRBV7-9	TRBJ2-2	TRBD1	CASSPQGQRNTGELFF	TGTGCCAGCAGCCCCCAGGGACAGCGAAACACCGGGGAGCTGTTTTTT
NA	TRBV7-8	TRBJ2-1	TRBD2	CASSSLAGFNNEQFF	TGTGCCAGCAGCTCCTTAGCGGGGTTCAACAATGAGCAGTTCTTC
NA	TRBV18	TRBJ2-3	TRBD2	CASSPSGGLAGPDTQYF	TGTGCCAGCTCACCTTCCGGGGGACTAGCGGGACCAGATACGCAGTATTTT
NA	TRBV2	TRBJ2-7	TRBD1	CASTPRGTGTTYEQYF	TGTGCCAGCACCCCGAGGGGGACAGGTACTACCTACGAGCAGTACTTC
NA	TRBV9	TRBJ2-7	NA	CASSVASGAGYEQYF	TGTGCCAGCAGCGTAGCTAGTGGGGCCGGGTACGAGCAGTACTTC
NA	TRBV10-3	TRBJ2-2	TRBD2	CAIRPIAGGQNTGELFF	TGTGCCATACGACCGATAGCGGGAGGCCAGAACACCGGGGAGCTGTTTTTT
NA	TRBV4-1	TRBJ1-2	TRBD1	CASSQTGGGGYTF	TGCGCCAGCAGCCAAACAGGGGGGGGTGGCTACACCTTC
once	TRBV2	TRBJ1-2	NA	CASSDLGGKDYGYTF	TGTGCCAGCAGTGATCTGGGGGGGAAGGACTATGGCTACACCTTC
NA	TRBV11-2	TRBJ2-7	NA	CASSVALTSSYEQYF	TGTGCCAGCAGCGTAGCCCTAACCTCTTCCTACGAGCAGTACTTC
NA	TRBV9	TRBJ2-7	TRBD2	CASSALRLAGVNEQYF	TGTGCCAGCAGCGCCCTGAGACTAGCGGGAGTCAACGAGCAGTACTTC
NA	TRBV27	TRBJ2-3	TRBD2	CASSLRTSGRTDTQYF	TGTGCCAGCAGTTTAAGGACTAGCGGTCGCACAGATACGCAGTATTTT
NA	TRBV5-1	TRBJ1-1	NA	CASMVQGDTEAFF	TGCGCCAGCATGGTACAAGGGGACACTGAAGCTTTCTTT
NA	TRBV6-4	TRBJ2-1	TRBD1	CASSVFGTGAYNEQFF	TGTGCCAGCAGTGTCTTCGGGACAGGCGCATACAATGAGCAGTTCTTC
NA	TRBV6-5	TRBJ1-5	NA	CASSRQQGPFVPQHF	TGTGCCAGCAGTCGCCAACAGGGCCCCTTTGTACCCCAGCATTTT
NA	TRBV3-1/TRBV3-2	TRBJ1-1	NA	CASRNRLFEAFF	TGTGCCAGCAGAAACAGGCTCTTTGAAGCTTTCTTT
once	TRBV28	TRBJ2-2	TRBD2	CANLYRGGRFFLSTGELFF	TGTGCCAACCTATACCGAGGCGGGAGATTCTTTCTGAGCACCGGGGAGCTGTTTTTT
NA	TRBV12-3/TRBV12-4	TRBJ2-7	TRBD1	CASSRGQSYEQYF	TGTGCCAGCAGCCGGGGACAGTCCTACGAGCAGTACTTC
NA	TRBV27	TRBJ1-6	NA	CASSFPNSPLHF	TGTGCCAGCAGTTTTCCAAATTCACCCCTCCACTTT
NA	TRBV15	TRBJ1-4	TRBD1	CATSRGTGNVATNEKLFF	TGTGCCACCAGCAGAGGGACAGGAAATGTTGCAACTAATGAAAAACTGTTTTTT
once	TRBV29-1	TRBJ2-7	NA	CSVAEGRGREQYF	TGCAGCGTTGCTGAGGGCAGGGGGAGGGAGCAGTACTTC
NA	TRBV21-1	TRBJ2-3	NA	CASSLTSGSTDTQYF	TGTGCCAGCAGTTTGACTAGCGGGAGTACAGATACGCAGTATTTT
NA	TRBV19	TRBJ1-3	NA	CASSKDRVGNTIYF	TGTGCCAGTAGTAAGGATCGGGTAGGAAACACCATATATTTT
NA	TRBV18	TRBJ2-3	TRBD1	CASSPGQAMRGDTQYF	TGTGCCAGCTCACCAGGACAGGCTATGAGAGGAGATACGCAGTATTTT
NA	TRBV9	TRBJ1-3	NA	CASSVGQDSPNTIYF	TGTGCCAGCAGCGTAGGTCAGGACTCACCAAACACCATATATTTT
NA	TRBV28	TRBJ1-2	NA	CASSPPLQVPNYGYTF	TGTGCCAGCAGTCCCCCTTTGCAGGTCCCTAACTATGGCTACACCTTC
once	TRBV6-6	TRBJ2-6	TRBD1	CASSPRDRSGANVLTF	TGTGCCAGCAGCCCAAGGGACAGATCTGGGGCCAACGTCCTGACTTTC
NA	TRBV3-1/TRBV3-2	TRBJ1-3	NA	CASSQPRGTGNTIYF	TGTGCCAGCAGCCAACCAAGGGGTACTGGAAACACCATATATTTT
few	TRBV7-2	TRBJ1-2	NA	CASSLPGQSWSGYTF	TGTGCCAGCAGCCTCCCGGGACAAAGCTGGTCTGGCTACACCTTC
NA	TRBV6-5	TRBJ2-5	NA	CASSYRGRETQYF	TGTGCCAGCAGTTACCGGGGTCGCGAGACCCAGTACTTC
NA	TRBV3-1/TRBV3-2	TRBJ1-1	NA	CASTSIPGTEAFF	TGTGCCAGCACTTCAATCCCGGGCACTGAAGCTTTCTTT
once	TRBV14	TRBJ1-6	NA	CASSPGLWGESPLHF	TGTGCCAGCAGCCCCGGATTATGGGGAGAATCACCCCTCCACTTT
NA	TRBV28	TRBJ1-2	NA	CASSPDRRKTYGYTF	TGTGCCAGCAGTCCCGACAGAAGAAAAACCTATGGCTACACCTTC
NA	TRBV19	TRBJ1-5	TRBD1	CASSRDRGGNQPQHF	TGTGCCAGTAGCCGTGACAGGGGAGGCAATCAGCCCCAGCATTTT
NA	TRBV27	TRBJ1-6	NA	CASSLYDPSSYNSPLHF	TGTGCCAGCAGTTTATATGACCCTAGCTCCTATAATTCACCCCTCCACTTT
NA	TRBV5-6	TRBJ2-7	TRBD2	CASSPRTSGRTHYF	TGTGCCAGCAGCCCCCGGACTAGCGGGAGGACCCATTACTTC
NA	TRBV6-5	TRBJ2-7	TRBD2	CASRRTAGENYEQYF	TGTGCCAGCAGAAGAACAGCGGGGGAGAACTACGAGCAGTACTTC
NA	TRBV7-2	TRBJ1-5	NA	CASSPEGDTGDQPQHF	TGTGCCAGCAGCCCTGAGGGGGACACCGGAGATCAGCCCCAGCATTTT
NA	TRBV28	TRBJ2-7	TRBD1	CASSPGTGYEQYF	TGTGCCAGCAGCCCCGGGACAGGGTACGAGCAGTACTTC
few	TRBV9	TRBJ2-7	NA	CASSVEHGYEQYF	TGTGCCAGCAGCGTAGAGCACGGCTACGAGCAGTACTTC
once	TRBV11-2	TRBJ1-3	TRBD1	CASSLDLGQGNTIYF	TGTGCCAGCAGCTTAGATCTTGGACAGGGGAACACCATATATTTT
NA	TRBV5-4	TRBJ2-3	NA	CASSLLTGGDTQYF	TGTGCCAGCAGCTTGTTGACGGGTGGAGATACGCAGTATTTT
NA	TRBV4-1	TRBJ1-2	NA	CASSQAPRDYGYTF	TGCGCCAGCAGCCAAGCACCCCGCGACTATGGCTACACCTTC
NA	TRBV5-5	TRBJ1-4	TRBD1	CASSTRTGQGNEKLFF	TGTGCCAGCAGCACTCGGACCGGACAGGGTAATGAAAAACTGTTTTTT
NA	TRBV12-3/TRBV12-4	TRBJ1-5	TRBD1	CASNLDRFQPQHF	TGTGCCAGCAATTTGGACAGGTTTCAGCCCCAGCATTTT